These T cell receptor beta chains were read from a single sample in a study of cytomegalovirus exposure and HLA in healthy donors. TCRdb's table, derived via immunoSEQ multiplex PCR, lists solely in-frame clones and lacks some. Among 200,000 to 250,000 clones listed, 77% were seen once. Sequences were obtained from PBMCs. All receptors come from a woman in her sixties in good health and CMV-seropositive. Both conserved end residues are part of each CDR3. D genes are given only for firm matches. Clone size is stated in some rows and not others, as once, few, many or a class when expanded.

DNA,CDR3,size,V,D,J
TGCGCCAGCAGCTTGGGACAGGGATCCTATGGCTACACCTTC,CASSLGQGSYGYTF,once,TRBV5-1,TRBD1,TRBJ1-2
TGCGCCAGCAGCCGACAAGTGGGACAGGGGGATTCGGGGGAGCAGTACTTC,CASSRQVGQGDSGEQYF,-,TRBV5-1,TRBD1,TRBJ2-7
TGTGCCAGCAGCCTCGTTTTAGCGGGAGTTGGTGAGCAGTTCTTC,CASSLVLAGVGEQFF,few,TRBV14,TRBD2,TRBJ2-1
TGCGCCAGCAGCTTCCGGACTAGCGGGAGGGAGACCCAGTACTTC,CASSFRTSGRETQYF,-,TRBV4-1,TRBD2,TRBJ2-5
TGTGCCAGCAGTGGTACAGGGAAGGACGGCTACACCTTC,CASSGTGKDGYTF,-,TRBV7-9,-,TRBJ1-2
TGTGCCAGCAGCTTAGGGAGGAGGCTGAAAGAGACCCAGTACTTC,CASSLGRRLKETQYF,few,TRBV7-9,-,TRBJ2-5
TGCGCCAGCAGTCTGGCAGGGGGCTTCAACGAGCAGTACTTC,CASSLAGGFNEQYF,few,TRBV5-1,TRBD1,TRBJ2-7
TGTGCCAGCAGCGATAGCGGGGGTCAAGAGACCCAGTACTTC,CASSDSGGQETQYF,-,TRBV6-6,TRBD2,TRBJ2-5
TGTGCCAGCAGGGGGAGTTCGGTAGGGGGCGATGGCTACACCTTC,CASRGSSVGGDGYTF,-,TRBV5-6,TRBD1,TRBJ1-2
TGTGCCACCAGCAGACCCGGAGGTACAGGGAGGGTGAGGAACACTGAAGCTTTCTTT,CATSRPGGTGRVRNTEAFF,few,TRBV15,-,TRBJ1-1
TGTGCCAGCCACCGGGACAGGGCGAATGAAAAACTGTTTTTT,CASHRDRANEKLFF,-,TRBV5-5,TRBD1,TRBJ1-4
TGTGCCAGCAGCCGAGGGACTAGCCGGAGCTACGAGCAGTACTTC,CASSRGTSRSYEQYF,-,TRBV4-2,TRBD2,TRBJ2-7
TGTGCCATCAGTGAGCGAGCAGGACTCAGCACAGATACGCAGTATTTT,CAISERAGLSTDTQYF,-,TRBV10-3,-,TRBJ2-3
TGCGCCAGCAGCCTAAATCACGATGGCTACACCTTC,CASSLNHDGYTF,-,TRBV5-1,-,TRBJ1-2
TGTGCCAGCAGCTTATCCCTAACTAGCGGGGGGGCCTGGAGTGAGCAGTTCTTC,CASSLSLTSGGAWSEQFF,-,TRBV7-8,TRBD2,TRBJ2-1
TGTGCCAGCAGTTACACGATAGGGACAGGAGGAAACACCATATATTTT,CASSYTIGTGGNTIYF,-,TRBV6-5,TRBD1,TRBJ1-3
TGTGCCAGCAGTGAGCAGGGGAGTATGAACACTGAAGCTTTCTTT,CASSEQGSMNTEAFF,-,TRBV2,-,TRBJ1-1
TGTGCCAGCAGTGAGGGTGGGGCACTAATGAACACTGAAGCTTTCTTT,CASSEGGALMNTEAFF,-,TRBV2,-,TRBJ1-1
TGTGCCAGTAGTATCGGACAGGGGGCGAGTGGAAACACCATATATTTT,CASSIGQGASGNTIYF,-,TRBV19,TRBD1,TRBJ1-3
TGTGCCAGCACCCGGGATCTGGGAGACTACGAGCAGTACTTC,CASTRDLGDYEQYF,few,TRBV4-2,-,TRBJ2-7
TGTGCCAGCAGTTACGAGGGCAGGGGTTCCTATGGCTACACCTTC,CASSYEGRGSYGYTF,-,TRBV6-5,-,TRBJ1-2
TGTGCCAGCAGTATCACAGGCTGGGCTAATGAAAAACTGTTTTTT,CASSITGWANEKLFF,few,TRBV27,-,TRBJ1-4
TGTGCCAGCAGGATGGACACCACCTACAATGAGCAGTTCTTC,CASRMDTTYNEQFF,-,TRBV2,-,TRBJ2-1
TGTGCCACCAGCAGAGATCAGGCCGGGGAGCTGTTTTTT,CATSRDQAGELFF,once,TRBV15,-,TRBJ2-2
TGTGCCAGCAGTTCCCTGGGGACAGGGAGTTTGTACGAGCAGTACTTC,CASSSLGTGSLYEQYF,-,TRBV27,TRBD1,TRBJ2-7
TGTGCCTGGGGGACTAGCGTTCCTAATGAGCAGTTCTTC,CAWGTSVPNEQFF,-,TRBV30,TRBD2,TRBJ2-1
TGCGCCAGCAGCCAAGAACTAGGTTCCCTCGCCCTATACGAGCAGTACTTC,CASSQELGSLALYEQYF,-,TRBV4-3,-,TRBJ2-7
TGTGCCCTTAGCGGGGGGCCATACAATGAGCAGTTCTTC,CALSGGPYNEQFF,-,TRBV30,TRBD2,TRBJ2-1
TGTGCCAACAGGGGGCTTAGCACAGATACGCAGTATTTT,CANRGLSTDTQYF,-,TRBV6-1,TRBD1,TRBJ2-3
TGCGCCAGCAGCCTATCGGGGACAGTATCTCGTGAGCAGTACTTC,CASSLSGTVSREQYF,-,TRBV5-1,TRBD1,TRBJ2-7
TGTGCCAGCAGTTTTACTTTTGATGGCAATCAGCCCCAGCATTTT,CASSFTFDGNQPQHF,few,TRBV28,-,TRBJ1-5
TGTGCCAGCAGTCCCGGGAGCAATCAGCCCCAGCATTTT,CASSPGSNQPQHF,-,TRBV25-1,-,TRBJ1-5
TGTGCCAGCAGCTTCGGACAGGGGAGATACGAGCAGTACTTC,CASSFGQGRYEQYF,few,TRBV5-6,TRBD1,TRBJ2-7
TGCGCCAGCAGCATCGACAGGAACTATGGCTACACCTTC,CASSIDRNYGYTF,-,TRBV5-1,-,TRBJ1-2
TGTGCCAGCAGCGCTAGCGGTAACTCCTACAATGAGCAGTTCTTC,CASSASGNSYNEQFF,few,TRBV2,TRBD2,TRBJ2-1
TGTGCCAGCAGCGTAGTAGCGGGGGCCAACACCGGGGAGCTGTTTTTT,CASSVVAGANTGELFF,-,TRBV9,TRBD2,TRBJ2-2
TGCGCCAGCAGCTTAAATTACGGAGGGACCTACGAGCAGTACTTC,CASSLNYGGTYEQYF,-,TRBV5-1,-,TRBJ2-7
TGTGCCAGCAGTGAATCGTCAGGGGAAGCTCAGCCCCAGCATTTT,CASSESSGEAQPQHF,few,TRBV6-1,-,TRBJ1-5
TGTGCCATCAGTGAGGGGACAGGGGCGGGCCCTACCCAGTACTTC,CAISEGTGAGPTQYF,once,TRBV10-3,TRBD1,TRBJ2-5
TGTGCCAGCAGCCCGGGACAGAACGAGCAGTACTTC,CASSPGQNEQYF,-,TRBV7-3,TRBD1,TRBJ2-7
TGTGCCAGCAGCTTAGGGGACAGGGGGACGGGGGAGCTGTTTTTT,CASSLGDRGTGELFF,-,TRBV7-8,TRBD1,TRBJ2-2
TGTGCCAGCCTATCGGACAGGGAGGTAAACATTCAGTACTTC,CASLSDREVNIQYF,-,TRBV6-1,TRBD1,TRBJ2-4
TGTGCCAGCAGCTTAGATCGGCAGAGGGAAGCTTTCTTT,CASSLDRQREAFF,few,TRBV7-2,-,TRBJ1-1
TGTGCCAGCAGCTGGACTAGCGGGGGCGGGGAGCTGTTTTTT,CASSWTSGGGELFF,-,TRBV7-3,TRBD2,TRBJ2-2
TGTGCCAGCAGTTTACAGGGGGCTGGAGAGACCCAGTACTTC,CASSLQGAGETQYF,-,TRBV6-5,TRBD1,TRBJ2-5
TGTGCCAGCAGCCAAGACGCTCGACAGGGGTATGGCTACACCTTC,CASSQDARQGYGYTF,-,TRBV4-2,TRBD1,TRBJ1-2
TGTGCCAGCAGTATCAGGGGGCTGGGAGGCTACACCTTC,CASSIRGLGGYTF,-,TRBV27,TRBD1,TRBJ1-2
TGTGCCAGCAGCGGATGGACTAGCGGGATCACAGATACGCAGTATTTT,CASSGWTSGITDTQYF,-,TRBV7-8,TRBD2,TRBJ2-3
TGTGCCAGCAGCTGGGGACAGTACTCTGGAAACACCATATATTTT,CASSWGQYSGNTIYF,-,TRBV6-5,TRBD1,TRBJ1-3
TGTGCCAGTATAGGCCCCCCGGGGAACACTGAAGCTTTCTTT,CASIGPPGNTEAFF,-,TRBV19,-,TRBJ1-1